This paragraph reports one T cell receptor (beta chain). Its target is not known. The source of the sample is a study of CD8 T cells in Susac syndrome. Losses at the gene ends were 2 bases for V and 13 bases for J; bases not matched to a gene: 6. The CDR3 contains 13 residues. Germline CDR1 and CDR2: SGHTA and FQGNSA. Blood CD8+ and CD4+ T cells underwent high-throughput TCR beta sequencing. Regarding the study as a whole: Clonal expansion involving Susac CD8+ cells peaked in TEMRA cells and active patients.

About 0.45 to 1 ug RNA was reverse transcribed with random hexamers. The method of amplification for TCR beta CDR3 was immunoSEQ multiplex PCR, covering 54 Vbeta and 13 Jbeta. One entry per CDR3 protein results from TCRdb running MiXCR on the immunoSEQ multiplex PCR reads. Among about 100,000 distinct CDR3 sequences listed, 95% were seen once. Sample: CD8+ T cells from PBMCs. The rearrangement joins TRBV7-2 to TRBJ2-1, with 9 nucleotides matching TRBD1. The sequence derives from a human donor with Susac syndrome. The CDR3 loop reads CASSLRGTGGQFF. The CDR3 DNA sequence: TGTGCCAGCAGCTTAAGGGGCACAGGGGGCCAGTTCTTC. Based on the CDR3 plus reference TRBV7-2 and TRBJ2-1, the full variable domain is GAGVSQSPSNKVTEKGKDVELRCDPISGHTALYWYRQSLGQGLEFLIYFQGNSAPDKSGLPSDRFSAERTGGSVSTLTIQRTQQEDSAVYLCASSLRGTGGQFFGPGTRLTVL.